The 27 T cell receptor beta chains below all came from one sample that was sequenced in a study of blood T cell repertoires in COVID-19. Profiled with immunoSEQ multiplex PCR; TCRdb holds only in-frame clones, not every one. The repertoire holds approximately 140,000 clones, with roughly 83% as singletons. The sample comprised peripheral blood. These receptors all stem from a woman aged 80 or older with acute or convalescent COVID-19.

This chain joins TRBV20-1 and TRBJ2-3; TRBD1 is a possible D gene (6 bases). The CDR3 covers 15 residues. The germline V gene has CDR1 DFQATT and CDR2 SNEGSKA (reference sequence). Trimming cost V 3 bases and J 1 base, with 14 bases left between them. The CDR3 bases are TGCAGTGCTAGTGCAAAGGGGGTCGGCACAGATACGCAGTATTTT. It encodes CSASAKGVGTDTQYF.

The rearrangement joins TRBV4-3 to TRBJ2-5; 10 nucleotides line up with TRBD2. Germline assignment: CDR1 LGHNA and CDR2 YSLEER. The CDR3 extends over 15 amino acids. J lost 3 bases, V lost 1 base, and 2 bases had no gene match. The CDR3 loop reads CASSQVGLAEETQYF. In DNA form, the CDR3 reads TGCGCCAGCAGCCAAGTCGGACTAGCGGAAGAGACCCAGTACTTC.

The chain's CDR3 is CASSPQASSGNTIYF. For the CDR3, the DNA is TGCGCCAGCAGCCCCCAGGCTTCCTCTGGAAACACCATATATTTT. This chain uses TRBV5-1 with TRBJ1-3; D remains unclear. This CDR3 region has 15 residues. V was cut by 4 bases and J by 0 bases, with 11 bases left in between. Germline CDR1 reads SGHRS; CDR2 reads YFSETQ.

Of note for this clone: At one boundary the junction diverges from the germline segment, which might be a read error. The chain links TRBV6-5 to TRBJ2-7; tentatively, D is TRBD1 (5 bases). CDR1 and CDR2 (germline): MNHEY, SVGAGI. CDR3 length: 14 amino acids. Here the CDR3 reads CASMRQGGTYEQYF. Written as DNA, the CDR3 is TGTGCAAGCATGAGGCAGGGCGGAACCTACGAGCAGTACTTC.

This chain connects TRBV6-2 or TRBV6-3 to TRBJ1-3, with D possibly TRBD1 on 6 matching bases. Germline CDR1 is MNHEY and CDR2 is SVGEGT. V was pared by 6 bases and J by 1 base, with 16 bases between. The CDR3 consists of 16 residues. The CDR3 sequence is CASSRGGTSSGNTIYF. CDR3 DNA: TGTGCCAGCAGCCGCGGGGGCACCTCATCTGGAAACACCATATATTTT.

V and J are TRBV4-3 and TRBJ1-6, with 7 bases lining up with TRBD1. The length of the CDR3 is 15 residues. J was trimmed by 8 bases and V by 2 bases; bases with no gene match: 6. CDR1 is LGHNA, CDR2 YSLEER, per germline. CDR3 amino acids: CASSQIDRVHSPLHF. The CDR3 DNA reads as TGCGCCAGCAGCCAAATCGACAGGGTCCATTCACCCCTCCACTTT.

The J gene is TRBJ1-1, the V gene TRBV19; TRBD1 aligns across 9 bases. This CDR3 is 14 amino acids long. With 7 bases clipped from V and 4 bases from J, the junction kept 7 bases outside the gene matches. CDR1 is LNHDA and CDR2 is SQIVND in the germline V gene (reference sequence). The CDR3 DNA is TGTGCCAGTAAGGTCCGGGACAGGGCCACTGAAGCTTTCTTT. Its protein product is CASKVRDRATEAFF.

This clone was counted between two and nine times. The CDR3 DNA reads TGCAGCGCCCGGGGGGCGCAGAGCTCCTACAATGAGCAGTTCTTC. It specifies CSARGAQSSYNEQFF. The rearrangement uses TRBV29-1 and TRBJ2-1, with D maybe TRBD2 (7 bases). CDR1 is SQVTM and CDR2 is ANQGSEA in the germline V gene. Trimming took 7 bases from V and 0 from J, leaving 16 bases between them. The CDR3 has 15 residues.

The CDR3 nucleotides are TGTGCCAGTAGTATCCGAGGCCGGCGTTATGGCTACACCTTC. Translated, it gives CASSIRGRRYGYTF. The chain carries TRBV19 and TRBJ1-2, with D unresolved. The CDR3 runs to 14 residues. Germline V gives CDR1 LNHDA, CDR2 SQIVND (reference sequence). V shed 3 bases and J shed 5 bases, with 13 bases lying between them.

The rearrangement links TRBV6-1 to TRBJ1-5; D unclear. The CDR3 has 15 amino acids. Germline V CDR1 and CDR2: MNHNS, SASEGT. V lost 1 base to trimming and J lost 2 bases, with 9 bases between them. The DNA of the CDR3 is TGTGCCAGCAGTGAAGGCCGGGTCGGCAATCAGCCCCAGCATTTT. Translated: CASSEGRVGNQPQHF.

This clone was counted a single time. The rearrangement links TRBV30 to TRBJ1-6, with D possibly being TRBD1 (5 bases). The V gene lost 0 bases and the J gene lost 8 bases, with 14 bases spanning the gap. The length of the CDR3 is 15 residues. The germline V gene has CDR1 GTSNPN and CDR2 SVGIG (reference sequence). The CDR3 is CAWSVQVLLDSPLHF. The CDR3 DNA reads TGTGCCTGGAGTGTACAGGTGTTGTTGGATTCACCCCTCCACTTT.

The chain links TRBV2 to TRBJ1-5; 7 nucleotides match TRBD1. This CDR3 is 15 amino acids long. The trim removed 4 bases at V and 7 bases at J, leaving 10 bases unmatched. Germline V gene lookup returns CDR1 SNHLY and CDR2 FYNNEI. As DNA, the CDR3 is TGTGCCAGCAGTGCCCGACAGGGCCTGGAACAGCCCCAGCATTTT. Its protein is CASSARQGLEQPQHF.

The chain is built from TRBV14 and TRBJ1-2; a possible D gene is TRBD1 (5 bases). There are 14 residues in the CDR3. V was cut by 1 base and J by 4 bases, with 10 bases left in between. Germline V CDR1 and CDR2: SGHDN, FVKESK. The CDR3 DNA reads TGTGCCAGCAGCCAAGCGGGGGTGTCCTATGGCTACACCTTC. Translated, it gives CASSQAGVSYGYTF.

This clone was recorded at least ten times. V usage is TRBV6-2 or TRBV6-3 and J usage is TRBJ2-7, with TRBD1 matching 7 bases. The V and J ends lost 2 bases and 0 bases, in that order; junction bases with no gene match: 1. The CDR3 totals 14 residues. Germline V gives CDR1 MNHEY, CDR2 SVGEGT. The CDR3 coding sequence is TGTGCCAGCAGTTACGGGGACAGCTCCTACGAGCAGTACTTC. Translation: CASSYGDSSYEQYF.

This clone has a single count. The chain joins TRBV6-2 or TRBV6-3 to TRBJ1-1, with D possibly being TRBD1 (6 bases). CDR1 MNHEY and CDR2 SVGEGT come from the germline V gene. Trimming removed 6 bases from V and 4 bases from J, with 18 bases in between. The CDR3 is 15 residues long. Written as DNA, the CDR3 is TGTGCCAGCAGCCAACAGGGAGCGGGGGTCACTGAAGCTTTCTTT. This translates into CASSQQGAGVTEAFF.

V is TRBV29-1 and J is TRBJ1-3; 10 nucleotides match TRBD1. V was pared by 6 bases and J by 4 bases, with 3 bases of the junction left unmatched. Germline V gives CDR1 SQVTM, CDR2 ANQGSEA. This CDR3 is built from 13 residues. The CDR3 DNA is TGCAGCGTCGGACAGGGGGAAGGAAACACCATATATTTT. It specifies CSVGQGEGNTIYF.

CDR3 amino acids: CASSRQGLAYNEQFF. In nucleotides, the CDR3 is TGTGCCAGCAGCCGGCAGGGCTTGGCCTACAATGAGCAGTTCTTC. The chain recombines TRBV5-8 with TRBJ2-1; D is possibly TRBD1 (5 bases). The CDR3 extends over 15 amino acids. Germline loops: CDR1 SGHTS, CDR2 YDEGEE. The V gene lost 4 bases and the J gene lost 2 bases, with 13 bases spanning the gap.

The rearrangement joins TRBV2 to TRBJ2-7, with TRBD2 matching 16 bases. With 3 bases clipped from V and 5 bases from J, the junction kept 13 bases outside the gene matches. The CDR3 consists of 19 residues. Germline CDR1 SNHLY, CDR2 FYNNEI. The CDR3 loop is CASSEAPGTSGGAWDEQYF. The CDR3 DNA reads as TGTGCCAGCAGTGAGGCCCCCGGGACTAGCGGGGGGGCTTGGGACGAGCAGTACTTC.

This chain connects TRBV9 to TRBJ2-3; 11 bases fit TRBD2. The CDR3 has 18 residues. Trimming cost V 3 bases and J 2 bases; bases outside gene matches: 11. Germline V gene data show CDR1 as SGDLS and CDR2 as YYNGEE. CDR3 DNA sequence: TGTGCCAGCAGCGATTCCCAGAAGGGACTAGCGGTCACAGATACGCAGTATTTT. It specifies CASSDSQKGLAVTDTQYF.

The V call is TRBV29-1, the J call TRBJ2-7; D gene uncertain. The germline CDR1 and CDR2 sequences are SQVTM and ANQGSEA. The CDR3 contains 14 residues. Trimming shortened V by 7 bases and J by 9 bases, and 25 bases separated the two germline ends. CDR3 nucleotide sequence: TGCAGCGCCGTTGGGCACCCCATGGATATGGGGCAGTACTTC. This sequence encodes CSAVGHPMDMGQYF.

This rearrangement joins TRBV6-2 or TRBV6-3 to TRBJ2-7; no definite D call. CDR1 MNHEY and CDR2 SVGEGT come from the germline V gene. Trimming took off 2 bases at V and 5 bases at J, with 10 bases between the two ends. This CDR3 is 13 amino acids long. CDR3 DNA sequence: TGTGCCAGCAGTTACACTCTGCCCCACGAGCAGTACTTC. Amino acid sequence: CASSYTLPHEQYF.

This sequence joins TRBV7-9 and TRBJ1-6; the D gene is possibly TRBD1 (5 bases). Germline V gene lookup returns CDR1 SEHNR and CDR2 FQNEAQ (reference sequence). Trimming took 5 bases from V and 4 from J, leaving 12 bases between them. The CDR3 is made up of 15 amino acids. CDR3 sequence (DNA): TGTGCCAGCAGCCCTGCTCAGGGTTATAATTCACCCCTCCACTTT. It is translated as CASSPAQGYNSPLHF.

The rearrangement joins TRBV5-5 to TRBJ2-5; maybe TRBD2 (7 bases). CDR1 is SGHKS and CDR2 is YYEKEE in the germline V gene (reference sequence). V was cut by 5 bases and J by 5 bases, with 13 bases left in between. The CDR3 has 13 amino acids. CDR3 loop: CASRGGATETQYF. The CDR3 DNA sequence: TGTGCCAGCAGAGGGGGGGCAACGGAGACCCAGTACTTC.

As to this clone: This sample includes further DNA sequences coding for the same CDR3. This sequence joins TRBV5-1 and TRBJ2-5; 7 positions match TRBD2. V was clipped by 4 bases and J by 3 bases; unmatched bases: 9. The CDR3 contains 15 residues. CDR1 is SGHRS and CDR2 is YFSETQ in the germline V gene. The DNA of the CDR3 is TGCGCCAGCAGCGGGGGTCGGGGGACTAAAGAGACCCAGTACTTC. Protein product: CASSGGRGTKETQYF.

The chain joins TRBV7-9 to TRBJ1-3, with D perhaps matching TRBD1 (6 bases). The V end lost 6 bases, the J end lost 0 bases, and 9 bases lay between the germline ends. This CDR3 contains 14 residues. Germline CDR1 and CDR2: SEHNR and FQNEAQ (reference sequence). CDR3 loop: CASRQGSSGNTIYF. CDR3 sequence (DNA): TGTGCCAGCAGGCAGGGGAGCTCTGGAAACACCATATATTTT.

The gene calls are TRBV18 and TRBJ1-3; D is perhaps TRBD1 (5 bases). Trimming pared 6 bases from V and 3 bases from J, leaving 15 bases between. CDR3 size: 15 residues. Germline V gives CDR1 KGHSH, CDR2 LQKENI. The CDR3 region is CASSPGPRDGNTIYF. Here the CDR3 DNA reads TGTGCCAGCTCCCCAGGGCCGAGGGATGGAAACACCATATATTTT.

V gene TRBV18 combines with J gene TRBJ2-1, with TRBD2 matching 7 bases. The V segment lost 2 bases and the J segment 4 bases; nucleotides outside the gene matches: 2. The CDR3 consists of 14 residues. Germline V gene data show CDR1 as KGHSH and CDR2 as LQKENI. The CDR3 DNA reads TGTGCCAGCTCACCAAGCGGGAATTACAATGAGCAGTTCTTC. Protein sequence: CASSPSGNYNEQFF.